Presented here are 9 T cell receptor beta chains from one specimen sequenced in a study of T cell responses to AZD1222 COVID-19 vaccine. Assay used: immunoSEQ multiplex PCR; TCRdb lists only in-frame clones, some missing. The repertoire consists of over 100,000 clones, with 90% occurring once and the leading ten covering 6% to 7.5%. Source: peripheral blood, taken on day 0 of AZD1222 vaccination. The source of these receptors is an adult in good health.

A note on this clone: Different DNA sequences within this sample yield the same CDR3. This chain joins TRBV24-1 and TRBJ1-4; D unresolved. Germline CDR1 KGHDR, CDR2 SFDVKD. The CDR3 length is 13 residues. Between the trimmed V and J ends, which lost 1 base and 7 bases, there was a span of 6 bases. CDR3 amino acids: CATSDFGGEKLFF. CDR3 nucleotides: TGTGCCACCAGTGATTTCGGCGGTGAAAAACTGTTTTTT.

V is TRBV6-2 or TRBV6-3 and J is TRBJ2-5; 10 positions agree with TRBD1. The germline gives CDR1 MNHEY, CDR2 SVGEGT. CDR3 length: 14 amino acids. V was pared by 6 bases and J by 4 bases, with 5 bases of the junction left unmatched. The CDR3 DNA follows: TGTGCCAGCAGCTTGGGACAGGGGCGAGAGACCCAGTACTTC. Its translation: CASSLGQGRETQYF.

Written as DNA, the CDR3 is TGTGCCAGCAGCTTAGGGACCGAGGGCCCGGGTAAGAACACTGAAGCTTTCTTT. Translation gives CASSLGTEGPGKNTEAFF. This sequence joins TRBV7-3 and TRBJ1-1; a possible D gene is TRBD1 (5 bases). V gave up 2 bases and J gave up 1 base, with 20 bases separating them. CDR3 length: 18 amino acids. CDR1 is SGHTA and CDR2 is FQGTGA in the germline V gene.

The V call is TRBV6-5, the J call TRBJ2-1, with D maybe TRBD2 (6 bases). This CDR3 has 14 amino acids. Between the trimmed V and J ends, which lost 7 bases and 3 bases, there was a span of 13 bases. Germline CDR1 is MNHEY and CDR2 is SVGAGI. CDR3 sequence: CASTLGGSYNEQFF. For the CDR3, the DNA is TGTGCCAGCACCTTGGGGGGTAGCTACAATGAGCAGTTCTTC.

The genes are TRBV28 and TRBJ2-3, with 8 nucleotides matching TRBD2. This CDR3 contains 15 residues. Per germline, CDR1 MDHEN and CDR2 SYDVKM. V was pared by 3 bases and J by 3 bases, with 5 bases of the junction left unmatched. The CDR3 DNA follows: TGTGCCAGCAGTTTGGATAGCGGGGTGACAGATACGCAGTATTTT. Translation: CASSLDSGVTDTQYF.

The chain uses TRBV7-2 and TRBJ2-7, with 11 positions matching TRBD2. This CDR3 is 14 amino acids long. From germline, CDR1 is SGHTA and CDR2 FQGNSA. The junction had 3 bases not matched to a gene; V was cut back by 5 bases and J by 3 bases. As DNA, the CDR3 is TGTGCCAGCAGCATACTAGCGGGGGACTACGAGCAGTACTTC. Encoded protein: CASSILAGDYEQYF.

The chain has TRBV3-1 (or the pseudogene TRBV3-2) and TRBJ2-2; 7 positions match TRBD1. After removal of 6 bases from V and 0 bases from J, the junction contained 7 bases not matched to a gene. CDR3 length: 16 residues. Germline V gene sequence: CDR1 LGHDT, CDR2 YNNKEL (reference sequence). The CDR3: CASSPGTETNTGELFF. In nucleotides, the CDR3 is TGTGCCAGCAGTCCCGGGACAGAAACGAACACCGGGGAGCTGTTTTTT.

CDR3 residues: CASSIGLNTGELFF. In nucleotides, the CDR3 is TGTGCCAGTAGTATCGGTCTGAACACCGGGGAGCTGTTTTTT. The gene calls are TRBV19 and TRBJ2-2; D gene unclear. The V gene lost 3 bases and the J gene lost 1 base, with 6 bases spanning the gap. The CDR3 spans 14 residues. Germline CDR1 and CDR2: LNHDA and SQIVND (reference sequence).

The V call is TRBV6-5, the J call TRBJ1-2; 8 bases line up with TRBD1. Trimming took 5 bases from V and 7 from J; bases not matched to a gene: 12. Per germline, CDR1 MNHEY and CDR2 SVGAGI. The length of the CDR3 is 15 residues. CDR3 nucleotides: TGTGCCAGCAGTAACACCCCAGGGGGCGCCGGTGGCTACACCTTC. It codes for CASSNTPGGAGGYTF.